Below, one T cell receptor beta chain is given with its context. Its antigen is not identified. This sample is part of a study of CD8+CD57+ T cells in acquired aplastic anemia. Study outcomes and limitations: Around 27 CD8+ CDR3 sequences occurred in both the patients and the controls. In CD8+ cells, Simpson's diversity showed no significant difference between patients and controls.

The CDR3 runs 13 residues. V lost 3 bases and J lost 6, with 7 bases in between. Germline V lookup: CDR1 SGHRS, CDR2 YFSETQ. Patients who underwent sequencing had shown CD8+CD57+ cell expansion by flow cytometry. Patients had not yet gotten any therapy when their blood was taken for sampling. Genomic DNA served as template for TCR beta VDJ and CDR3 profiling. TCRdb called the reads again in MiXCR, with one record for every CDR3 protein. The repertoire has approximately 130,000 distinct CDR3 sequences, less than 50% of them found once; the top ten carry around 2.7%. This sequence was found in a human donor with aplastic anemia. The V and J genes are TRBV5-1 and TRBJ1-6; D gene unclear. Specimen: sorted CD4+, CD8+, or CD8+CD57+ T cells (not recorded which) from PBMCs. CDR3 coding DNA: TGCGCCAGCAGCTCTGACGGTAATTCACCCCTCCACTTT. Protein sequence: CASSSDGNSPLHF.